The 25 T cell receptor beta chains below come from one sample, sequenced in a study of tumor-infiltrating lymphocytes in primary liver carcinoma. Reverse transcription of around 500 ng total RNA with a constant-region primer produced TCR beta cDNA. Three rounds of nested multiplex PCR with slightly modified ARM-PCR produced TCR beta libraries. Running 10 cycles apiece, the first two PCR rounds relied on TRBV1-TRBV30 forward primers together with a C-beta reverse primer. In TCRdb, the multiplex PCR reads were re-called with MiXCR into one record per CDR3 protein. Of about 320,000 distinct CDR3 sequences in the sample, approximately 60% were seen once. The researchers obtained blood RNA from unsorted whole blood and also extracted germline DNA. The sequenced sample consisted of peripheral blood. The receptor set was obtained from a man in his forties with primary liver carcinoma and hepatitis B virus infection.

The chain employs TRBV11-2 and TRBJ2-7; a weak D match, TRBD2 (7 bases). The CDR3 is 14 residues long. V was clipped by 8 bases and J by 12 bases, with 26 bases between them. Germline CDR1 reads SGHAT; CDR2 reads FQNNGV. CDR3 protein: CASYLGPSVRGGYF. The CDR3 coding sequence is TGTGCCAGCTACTTGGGCCCGTCAGTGAGGGGGGGGTACTTC.

This clonotype was recorded a few times. Germline is not matched at one junction end, which may reflect a read error. The V gene is TRBV11-1, the J gene TRBJ2-1; 8 bases map to TRBD2. Germline lookup yields CDR1 SGHAT and CDR2 FQDESV (reference sequence). The CDR3 covers 14 residues. Written as DNA, the CDR3 is TGTGCCAACAGCCCGAGACCAGCGGGAGCACTGCAGTTCTTC. Protein product: CANSPRPAGALQFF.

This clonotype showed up just once. A read error may explain this, as a much larger clone is one base away. The chain recombines TRBV6-5 with TRBJ2-1, with a weak D call TRBD2 (5 bases). The CDR3 covers 15 residues. Germline CDR1 reads MNHEY; CDR2 reads SVGAGI. CDR3 nucleotide sequence: TGTGCCACCAGTCCACCTAGCTCTGACTACAATGAGCAGTTCTTC. Translation: CATSPPSSDYNEQFF.

This clonotype was seen just once. The V call is TRBV20-1, the J call TRBJ2-2; 9 nucleotides match TRBD1. This CDR3 comprises 15 residues. Germline V gene lookup returns CDR1 DFQATT and CDR2 SNEGSKA (reference sequence). Unmatched junction bases numbered 10, after V lost 4 bases and J lost 7 bases. The CDR3 region is CSANPRGQGFGELFF. As DNA, the CDR3 is TGCAGTGCTAACCCCCGGGGACAGGGTTTCGGGGAGCTGTTTTTT.

V usage is TRBV7-2 and J usage is TRBJ2-7; D remains ambiguous. This CDR3 region has 16 residues. Germline loops: CDR1 SGHTA, CDR2 FQGNSA. Trimming shortened V by 2 bases and J by 0 bases, and 14 bases separated the two germline ends. CDR3 in DNA: TGTGCCAGCAGCTTAAATCGTGCCGGAACCTCCTACGAGCAGTACTTC. It specifies CASSLNRAGTSYEQYF. The whole variable domain, filled in from reference TRBV7-2 and TRBJ2-7, reads GAGVSQSPSNKVTEKGKDVELRCDPISGHTALYWYRQSLGQGLEFLIYFQGNSAPDKSGLPSDRFSAERTGGSVSTLTIQRTQQEDSAVYLCASSLNRAGTSYEQYFGPGTRLTVT.

With respect to this clonotype: Since a much larger clone is just one base distant, this may be a read error. This rearrangement joins TRBV6-6 to TRBJ1-1; 9 nucleotides align to TRBD1. The CDR3 extends over 13 amino acids. The germline V gene encodes CDR1 MNHNY and CDR2 SVGAGI (reference sequence). CDR3 region: CTSIPPGQGLAFF. In DNA form, the CDR3 reads TGTACCAGCATTCCGCCGGGACAGGGTTTAGCTTTCTTT.

Comments on this clonotype: Germline and junction disagree at one end, which may indicate a read error. V usage is TRBV11-2 and J usage is TRBJ1-1; 7 nucleotides line up with TRBD1. Germline V gene data show CDR1 as SGHAT and CDR2 as FQNNGV. The CDR3 extends over 18 amino acids. In DNA form, the CDR3 reads TGTGCCAGGAGCTTGGGGACAGAGGGATTCACGATGAACACTGAAGCTTTCTTT. Its translation is CARSLGTEGFTMNTEAFF. Full variable domain (outside the CDR3, taken from reference TRBV11-2 and TRBJ1-1): EAGVAQSPRYKIIEKRQSVAFWCNPISGHATLYWYQQILGQGPKLLIQFQNNGVVDDSQLPKDRFSAERLKGVDSTLKIQPAKLEDSAVYLCARSLGTEGFTMNTEAFFGQGTRLTVV.

As for this clonotype: A read error may produce the germline difference seen at one junction end. The chain carries TRBV11-2 and TRBJ2-7, with D perhaps TRBD1 (5 bases). The CDR3 sequence is 14 residues long. In germline, CDR1 is SGHAT, CDR2 FQNNGV. The CDR3 DNA is TGTGCCAACAGCTTAGTTCAGGGTCCCTACGGGCAGTACTTC. It codes for CANSLVQGPYGQYF.

This clonotype showed up just a few times. A read error is possible here, since a much larger clone lies one base away. V gene TRBV12-3 or TRBV12-4 combines with J gene TRBJ2-2; D is undetermined. This CDR3 is 13 amino acids long. Trimming removed 3 bases at V and 9 bases at J, with 11 bases between. CDR3 in DNA: TGTGCCAGCAGTTTTCTCGCCGCCAGGGAGCTGTTTTTT. Amino acids: CASSFLAARELFF.

As to this clonotype: Just one base apart from a much larger clone, this may be a read error. The chain employs TRBV12-3 or TRBV12-4 and TRBJ2-3; D is perhaps TRBD2 (7 bases). V was clipped by 7 bases and J by 7 bases, with 12 bases between them. This CDR3 is built from 12 residues. The CDR3 DNA sequence: TGTGCCAGCATCCGGGGGGCATATACGCAGTATTTT. It translates to CASIRGAYTQYF.

A note on this clonotype: An end of the junction does not agree with germline; a read error may underlie this. The chain recombines TRBV11-2 with TRBJ2-5; 9 nucleotides agree with TRBD1. Germline-derived CDR1 and CDR2 are SGHAT and FQNNGV. This CDR3 is built from 16 residues. CDR3 nucleotides: TGTGCCAGCAGTTCCGGGACAGGGCTGGGGCAAGGGACCCAGTACTTC. It is translated as CASSSGTGLGQGTQYF.

This clonotype was counted a single time. One end of the junction is discordant with germline, which a read error may explain. The chain joins TRBV5-6 to TRBJ2-3; no clear D. CDR3 length: 16 residues. Germline values: CDR1 SGHDT, CDR2 YYEEEE. In DNA form, the CDR3 reads TGTGCCAGCCTTGAAAGTCGGACGGTGAGCACAGATACGCTGTATTTT. It codes for CASLESRTVSTDTLYF.

The chain combines TRBV4-3 with TRBJ2-7; D is ambiguous. The CDR3 consists of 16 residues. The germline V gene has CDR1 LGHNA and CDR2 YSLEER. The V end was cut by 1 base, the J end by 0 bases, with 13 bases between. DNA for the CDR3: TGCGCCAGCAGCCAAGTCATAGAGGCCAGCTCCTACGAGCAGTACTTC. Residues: CASSQVIEASSYEQYF.

The chain employs TRBV19 and TRBJ1-1, with 7 bases fitting TRBD1. V gave up 6 bases and J gave up 0 bases; unmatched junction bases: 4. The CDR3 is made up of 14 amino acids. Germline V gene data show CDR1 as LNHDA and CDR2 as SQIVND (reference sequence). In DNA, the CDR3 is TGTGCCAGTAGCCACAGGGGAATGAACACTGAAGCTTTCTTT. It translates to CASSHRGMNTEAFF.

In its sample, this clonotype was seen many times. The gene calls are TRBV5-1 and TRBJ2-2, with D perhaps TRBD1 (6 bases). The CDR3 contains 15 residues. V gave up 4 bases and J gave up 2 bases, with 12 bases separating them. Germline V gene sequence: CDR1 SGHRS, CDR2 YFSETQ. The CDR3 region has the DNA TGCGCCAGCAGCCCGGGACACCTAAACACCGGGGAGCTGTTTTTT. As protein: CASSPGHLNTGELFF.

Concerning this clonotype: This sequence may be a read error, since a much larger clone differs from it by one base. This sequence joins TRBV5-5 and TRBJ2-7; 8 bases map to TRBD2. CDR1 and CDR2 from the germline V gene are SGHKS and YYEKEE (reference sequence). The CDR3 spans 17 residues. The DNA of the CDR3 is TGTGCCAGCAGCGTCCGGGGGGGAGGGGAAGAATTCTACGAGCGGTACTTC. Translating gives CASSVRGGGEEFYERYF.

Comment on this clonotype: Since a much larger clone is just one base distant, this may be a read error. J is TRBJ2-1 and V is TRBV6-5; D gene ambiguous. CDR1 and CDR2 (germline): MNHEY, SVGAGI. This CDR3 has 11 residues. Trimming stripped 4 bases from V and 6 bases from J, with 4 bases between. Here the CDR3 DNA reads TGTGCCAGCAGTTGCGGCAATGAGCAGTTCTTC. It encodes CASSCGNEQFF.

This clonotype was observed at least ten times. J is TRBJ2-3 and V is TRBV12-3 or TRBV12-4; 7 nucleotides agree with TRBD1. V shed 5 bases and J 5 bases; nucleotides not matched to a gene: 4. The CDR3 loop spans 13 amino acids. CDR3 protein: CASSPTGVDTQYF. The CDR3 nucleotides are TGTGCCAGCAGTCCAACAGGGGTAGATACGCAGTATTTT.

To note about this clonotype: A much larger clone differs by one base, so this may be a read error. This chain joins TRBV5-6 and TRBJ2-5, with TRBD1 matching over 7 bases. The length of the CDR3 is 14 residues. Germline CDR1 is SGHDT and CDR2 is YYEEEE. V lost 4 bases and J lost 6; bases outside the gene matches: 9. The DNA of the CDR3 is TGTGCCAGCAGCCCGGAACAGGGGCTGAAGACCCAGTACTTC. Encoded protein: CASSPEQGLKTQYF. Full variable domain (remainder filled in from reference TRBV5-6 and TRBJ2-5): DAGVTQSPTHLIKTRGQQVTLRCSPKSGHDTVSWYQQALGQGPQFIFQYYEEEERQRGNFPDRFSGHQFPNYSSELNVNALLLGDSALYLCASSPEQGLKTQYFGPGTRLLVL.

About this clonotype: A read error is likely, as this CDR3 ends without the conserved phenylalanine or tryptophan. The CDR3 reads CASSLLALGPGEAFV. The CDR3 DNA follows: TGTGCCAGCAGCTTACTTGCCCTTGGACCCGGGGAAGCTTTCGTC. The chain has TRBV11-2 and TRBJ1-1; D remains ambiguous. Trimming pared 2 bases from V and 8 bases from J, leaving 18 bases between. Germline CDR1 is SGHAT and CDR2 is FQNNGV. This CDR3 contains 15 residues.

On this clonotype itself: Because the CDR3 is missing its conserved closing phenylalanine or tryptophan, this is likely a read error. The CDR3 DNA sequence: TGCAGCGTGCGGGGCGGCATTGAAGCTTTCCTT. It translates to CSVRGGIEAFL. The chain employs TRBV29-1 and TRBJ1-1; perhaps TRBD1 as D (5 bases). The CDR3 spans 11 residues. V was cut by 6 bases and J by 7 bases, with 12 bases left in between. Germline V CDR1 and CDR2: SQVTM, ANQGSEA.

This clonotype was seen many times. This chain connects TRBV12-3 or TRBV12-4 to TRBJ2-3, with D possibly TRBD2 on 5 matching bases. V lost 3 bases, J lost 1 base, and 14 bases lay in between. The CDR3 sequence is 16 residues long. The CDR3 DNA is TGTGCCAGCAGTTTCGTAGCGCCAAGGGGCACAGATACGCAGTATTTT. Its protein is CASSFVAPRGTDTQYF.

The sample holds one count of this clonotype. The chain employs TRBV25-1 and TRBJ2-7, with 12 bases fitting TRBD1. This CDR3 comprises 14 residues. In germline, CDR1 is MGHDK, CDR2 SYGVNS. Unmatched junction bases numbered 5, after V lost 7 bases and J lost 4 bases. The CDR3: CASTGTGGLYEQYF. DNA of the CDR3: TGTGCCAGCACGGGGACAGGGGGCCTGTACGAGCAGTACTTC.

Comment on this clonotype: A read error may explain this, as a much larger clone is one base away. The V gene is TRBV6-6, the J gene TRBJ2-2; no clear D gene. Germline CDR1 is MNHNY and CDR2 is SVGAGI (reference sequence). The CDR3 is 13 residues long. The CDR3 DNA sequence: TGTGCCAGCTCGTCGTCGAACACCGTGGAGCTGTTTTTT. Translating it yields CASSSSNTVELFF.

This clonotype was counted a few times. The V and J genes are TRBV13 and TRBJ2-1; a weak D match, TRBD2 (5 bases). The CDR3 runs 14 residues. From germline, CDR1 is PRHDT and CDR2 FYEKMQ (reference sequence). Deletions cut 10 bases from V and 6 bases from J, with 19 bases between. Here the CDR3 DNA reads TGTGCCACAACCTTATCCGGACTCCTCAATGAGCAGTTCTTC. Amino acid sequence: CATTLSGLLNEQFF.